Listed below are T cell receptor beta chains from one sample, sequenced in a study of shared clonotypes between healthy human individuals. Profiled with immunoSEQ multiplex PCR; TCRdb holds only in-frame clones, not every one. The repertoire holds 2 million to 3 million clones, with 93% as singletons. The sample taken for sequencing was naive CD4+ T cells from PBMCs. The source of these receptors is a young man in good health. Some clones in this sample may be carry-over from other donors' samples. Both conserved end residues are part of each CDR3. Each record gives: J gene, V gene, D gene, clone size, CDR3 protein, CDR3 DNA. D genes are given only for firm matches. The listing skips clone size in some rows; elsewhere it reads once, few, many or a size class.

>TRBJ1-5|TRBV6-5|.|.
CASRITGSSNQPQHF
TGTGCCAGCAGAATTACAGGGTCTAGCAATCAGCCCCAGCATTTT
>TRBJ2-3|TRBV5-1|.|once
CASSLGQPRADTQYF
TGCGCCAGCAGCTTGGGTCAGCCCAGGGCAGATACGCAGTATTTT
>TRBJ2-1|TRBV4-1|TRBD1|.
CASSQGRARQGLRYNEQFF
TGCGCCAGCAGCCAAGGGAGGGCGCGACAGGGGTTAAGGTACAATGAGCAGTTCTTC
>TRBJ1-4|TRBV27|TRBD1|.
CASRRTGWEKLFF
TGTGCCAGCAGGAGGACAGGGTGGGAAAAACTGTTTTTT
>TRBJ1-4|TRBV16|.|.
CASSQRVPTVEKLFF
TGTGCCAGCAGCCAAAGGGTCCCGACGGTGGAAAAACTGTTTTTT
>TRBJ2-7|TRBV5-1|.|.
CASSLGRSYEQYF
TGCGCCAGCAGCTTGGGCCGGTCCTACGAGCAGTACTTC
>TRBJ1-2|TRBV5-6|.|.
CASSAGHVGGYTF
TGTGCCAGCAGCGCTGGACATGTCGGTGGCTACACCTTC
>TRBJ2-7|TRBV7-9|.|.
CASSESGVSYEQYF
TGTGCCAGCAGCGAATCGGGAGTCTCCTACGAGCAGTACTTC
>TRBJ2-7|TRBV28|.|.
CASRLAPYEQYF
TGTGCCAGCAGACTAGCCCCCTACGAGCAGTACTTC
>TRBJ2-7|TRBV18|.|.
CASSALQISYEQYF
TGTGCCAGCTCCGCGCTACAGATTTCCTACGAGCAGTACTTC
>TRBJ2-5|TRBV30|.|once
CASAAEETQYF
TGTGCCTCCGCGGCGGAAGAGACCCAGTACTTC
>TRBJ2-2|TRBV5-1|TRBD2|.
CASSLAGVRTGELFF
TGCGCCAGCAGCCTAGCGGGAGTAAGAACCGGGGAGCTGTTTTTT
>TRBJ1-2|TRBV28|.|.
CASRLRAHGYTF
TGTGCCAGCCGATTAAGGGCACATGGCTACACCTTC
>TRBJ1-1|TRBV5-1|TRBD1|.
CASSQHDRGTNTEAFF
TGCGCCAGCAGCCAGCATGACAGGGGGACGAACACTGAAGCTTTCTTT
>TRBJ2-2|TRBV7-3|TRBD1|.
CASSTGTGGAAGELFF
TGTGCCAGCAGCACAGGGACAGGGGGCGCCGCCGGGGAGCTGTTTTTT
>TRBJ1-1|TRBV30|TRBD1|.
CALGGSGTEAFF
TGTGCCTTAGGGGGCTCCGGCACTGAAGCTTTCTTT
>TRBJ2-2|TRBV5-1|.|.
CASSLALIASPGELFF
TGCGCCAGCAGCTTGGCCCTCATCGCTAGTCCCGGGGAGCTGTTTTTT
>TRBJ1-3|TRBV5-1|TRBD1|.
CASSLGQGGNTIYF
TGCGCCAGCAGCTTGGGACAGGGTGGAAACACCATATATTTT
>TRBJ2-3|TRBV5-6|.|.
CASSGQASSDTQYF
TGTGCCAGCAGTGGGCAGGCCTCCTCCGATACGCAGTATTTT
>TRBJ2-5|TRBV5-1|TRBD1|.
CASSSGTAQETQYF
TGCGCCAGCAGCTCGGGGACAGCGCAAGAGACCCAGTACTTC
>TRBJ2-1|TRBV7-3|TRBD2|.
CASSLLAGVHEQFF
TGTGCCAGCAGCTTATTGGCGGGAGTACATGAGCAGTTCTTC
>TRBJ2-1|TRBV7-2|TRBD2|.
CASSRSGRIHNEQFF
TGTGCCAGCAGCCGTAGCGGGAGGATCCACAATGAGCAGTTCTTC
>TRBJ2-1|TRBV28|.|.
CASSLVAGAEQFF
TGTGCCAGCAGTTTGGTGGCGGGCGCTGAGCAGTTCTTC
>TRBJ2-1|TRBV5-6|.|.
CASSPGPIYNEQFF
TGTGCCAGCAGCCCCGGGCCGATCTACAATGAGCAGTTCTTC
>TRBJ1-5|TRBV7-6|.|.
CASSLEGGYSNQPQHF
TGTGCCAGCAGCTTAGAGGGGGGTTATAGCAATCAGCCCCAGCATTTT
>TRBJ2-3|TRBV2|.|.
CASNLAVTDTQYF
TGTGCCAGCAACTTGGCGGTTACAGATACGCAGTATTTT
>TRBJ2-7|TRBV7-9|.|.
CASSLIQGAGEQYF
TGTGCCAGCAGCTTAATCCAGGGAGCGGGCGAGCAGTACTTC
>TRBJ1-1|TRBV11-2|.|.
CASSLTRGGTEAFF
TGTGCCAGCAGCCTTACCCGGGGGGGGACTGAAGCTTTCTTT
>TRBJ1-5|TRBV28|.|.
CASSFSPDQPQHF
TGTGCCAGCAGTTTTAGTCCCGATCAGCCCCAGCATTTT
>TRBJ2-5|TRBV7-6|TRBD2|once
CASSQLAGQETQYF
TGTGCCAGCAGCCAACTAGCGGGCCAAGAGACCCAGTACTTC
>TRBJ1-1|TRBV12-5|.|.
CASGLEQGTEAFF
TGTGCTAGTGGTTTGGAACAGGGAACTGAAGCTTTCTTT
>TRBJ1-5|TRBV9|.|.
CASSAGGGGSNQPQHF
TGTGCCAGCAGCGCGGGCGGGGGAGGAAGTAATCAGCCCCAGCATTTT
>TRBJ2-1|TRBV27|.|.
CASSLGLAGHRDEQFF
TGTGCCAGCAGTTTAGGTCTCGCGGGCCATAGAGATGAGCAGTTCTTC
>TRBJ1-1|TRBV25-1|TRBD1|.
CASSKGQVNTEAFF
TGTGCCAGCAGCAAAGGACAGGTGAACACTGAAGCTTTCTTT
>TRBJ1-5|TRBV6-1|.|few
CASNTESNQPQHF
TGTGCCAGCAACACGGAAAGCAATCAGCCCCAGCATTTT
>TRBJ1-1|TRBV28|TRBD1|.
CASSFPGQGEAFF
TGTGCCAGCAGTTTCCCCGGACAGGGTGAAGCTTTCTTT
>TRBJ2-7|TRBV6-6|.|.
CASSYSRGPYEQYF
TGTGCCAGCAGTTACTCTCGGGGCCCCTACGAGCAGTACTTC
>TRBJ2-2|TRBV7-3|TRBD2|once
CASRSDRLAGATGELFF
TGTGCCAGCAGATCCGACCGACTAGCGGGAGCAACCGGGGAGCTGTTTTTT
>TRBJ2-1|TRBV27|.|.
CASTPGWSLSNNEQFF
TGTGCCAGCACGCCGGGTTGGTCACTTAGTAACAATGAGCAGTTCTTC
>TRBJ2-7|TRBV27|.|.
CASRKQGTYEQYF
TGTGCCAGCAGGAAACAGGGAACCTACGAGCAGTACTTC
>TRBJ2-2|TRBV2|.|.
CASSEVPTGELFF
TGTGCCAGCAGTGAAGTACCCACCGGGGAGCTGTTTTTT
>TRBJ2-3|TRBV9|.|.
CASSQGFTDTQYF
TGTGCCAGCAGCCAGGGGTTCACAGATACGCAGTATTTT
>TRBJ1-5|TRBV7-2|TRBD1|.
CASSLVGTGEGNQPQHF
TGTGCCAGCAGCTTAGTGGGAACAGGGGAAGGCAATCAGCCCCAGCATTTT
>TRBJ2-1|TRBV30|.|.
CAWREVNEQFF
TGTGCCTGGAGGGAAGTCAATGAGCAGTTCTTC
>TRBJ2-2|TRBV5-4|.|.
CASSLALPGELFF
TGTGCCAGCAGCTTGGCCCTACCGGGGGAGCTGTTTTTT
>TRBJ2-7|TRBV18|.|once
CASSPQGGAYEQYF
TGTGCCAGCTCGCCCCAAGGCGGGGCCTACGAGCAGTACTTC
>TRBJ2-3|TRBV6-5|TRBD2|.
CASSYGSGRDTQYF
TGTGCCAGCAGTTACGGTAGCGGGAGGGATACGCAGTATTTT
>TRBJ1-2|TRBV19|.|once
CASSYSANYGYTF
TGTGCCAGTAGTTATTCAGCTAACTATGGCTACACCTTC
>TRBJ2-1|TRBV6-6|TRBD1|.
CASRLPGQGYNEQFF
TGTGCCAGCAGACTGCCGGGACAGGGCTACAATGAGCAGTTCTTC
>TRBJ2-1|TRBV5-6|.|.
CASSFMLARAYNEQFF
TGTGCCAGCAGCTTTATGCTAGCCCGTGCCTACAATGAGCAGTTCTTC
>TRBJ2-5|TRBV9|.|.
CASSLGIAYQETQYF
TGTGCCAGCAGCCTGGGGATCGCGTACCAAGAGACCCAGTACTTC
>TRBJ1-4|TRBV29-1|.|.
CSVTGIKGEKLFF
TGCAGCGTGACGGGTATCAAAGGTGAAAAACTGTTTTTT
>TRBJ1-1|TRBV14|.|.
CASSLLGGGSPNTEAFF
TGTGCCAGCAGTCTCTTGGGGGGCGGGAGCCCAAACACTGAAGCTTTCTTT
>TRBJ2-5|TRBV7-2|.|.
CASSRTEETQYF
TGTGCCAGCTCTCGGACGGAAGAGACCCAGTACTTC
>TRBJ1-2|TRBV19|TRBD1|.
CASSTQYRGELYGYTF
TGTGCCAGTAGTACCCAATACAGGGGTGAACTCTATGGCTACACCTTC
>TRBJ1-2|TRBV5-6|.|.
CASSPRGIRVYGYTF
TGTGCCAGCAGCCCGAGGGGGATTCGGGTCTATGGCTACACCTTC